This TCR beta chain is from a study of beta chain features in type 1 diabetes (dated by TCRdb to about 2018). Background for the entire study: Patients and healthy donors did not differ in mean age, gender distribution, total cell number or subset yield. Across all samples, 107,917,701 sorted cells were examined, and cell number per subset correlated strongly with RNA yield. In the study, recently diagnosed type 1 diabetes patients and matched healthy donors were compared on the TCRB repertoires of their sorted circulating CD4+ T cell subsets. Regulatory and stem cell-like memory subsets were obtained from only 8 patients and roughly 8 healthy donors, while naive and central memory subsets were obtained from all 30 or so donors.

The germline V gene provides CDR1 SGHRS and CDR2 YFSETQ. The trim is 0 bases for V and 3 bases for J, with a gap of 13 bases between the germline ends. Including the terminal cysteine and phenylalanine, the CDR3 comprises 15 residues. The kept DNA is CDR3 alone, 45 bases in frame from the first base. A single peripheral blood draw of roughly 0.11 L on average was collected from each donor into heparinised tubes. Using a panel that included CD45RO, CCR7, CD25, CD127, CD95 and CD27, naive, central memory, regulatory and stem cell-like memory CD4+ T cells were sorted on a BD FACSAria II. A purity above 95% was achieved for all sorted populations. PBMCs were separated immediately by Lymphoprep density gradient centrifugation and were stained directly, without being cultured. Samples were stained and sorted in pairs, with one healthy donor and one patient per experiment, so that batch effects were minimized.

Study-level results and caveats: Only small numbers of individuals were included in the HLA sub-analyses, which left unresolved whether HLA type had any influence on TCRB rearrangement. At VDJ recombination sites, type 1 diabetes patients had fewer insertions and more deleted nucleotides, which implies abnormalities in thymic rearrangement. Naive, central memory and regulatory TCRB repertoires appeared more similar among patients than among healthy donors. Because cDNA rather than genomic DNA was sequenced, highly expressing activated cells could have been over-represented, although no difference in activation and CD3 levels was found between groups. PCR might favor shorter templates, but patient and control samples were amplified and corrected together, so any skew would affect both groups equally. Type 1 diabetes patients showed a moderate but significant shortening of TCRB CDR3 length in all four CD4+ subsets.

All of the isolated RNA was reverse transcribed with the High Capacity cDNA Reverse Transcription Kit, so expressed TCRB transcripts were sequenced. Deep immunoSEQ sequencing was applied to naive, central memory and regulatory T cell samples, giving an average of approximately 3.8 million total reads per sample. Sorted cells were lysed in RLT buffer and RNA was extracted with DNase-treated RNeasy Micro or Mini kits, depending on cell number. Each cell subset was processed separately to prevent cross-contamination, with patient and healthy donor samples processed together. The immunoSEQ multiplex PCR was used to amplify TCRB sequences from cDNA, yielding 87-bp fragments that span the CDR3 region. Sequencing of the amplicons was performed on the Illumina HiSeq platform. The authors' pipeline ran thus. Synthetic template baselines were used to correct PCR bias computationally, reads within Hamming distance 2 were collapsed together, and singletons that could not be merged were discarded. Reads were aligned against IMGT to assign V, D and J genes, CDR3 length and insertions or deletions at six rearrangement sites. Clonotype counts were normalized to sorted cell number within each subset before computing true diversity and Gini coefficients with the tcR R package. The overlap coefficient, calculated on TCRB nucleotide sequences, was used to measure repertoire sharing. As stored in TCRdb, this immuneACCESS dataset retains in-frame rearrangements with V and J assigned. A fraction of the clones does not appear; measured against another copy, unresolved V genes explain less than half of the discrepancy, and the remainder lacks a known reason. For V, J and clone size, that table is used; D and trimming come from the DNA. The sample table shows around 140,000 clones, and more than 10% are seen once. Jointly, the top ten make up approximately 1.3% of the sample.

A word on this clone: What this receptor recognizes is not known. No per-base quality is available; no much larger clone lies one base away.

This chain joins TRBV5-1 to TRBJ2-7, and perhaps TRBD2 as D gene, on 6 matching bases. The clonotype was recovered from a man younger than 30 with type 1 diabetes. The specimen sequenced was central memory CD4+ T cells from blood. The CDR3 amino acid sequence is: CASSLAGGSGYEQYF. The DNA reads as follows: TGCGCCAGCAGCTTGGCCGGGGGAAGTGGCTACGAGCAGTACTTC.